This is a list of T cell receptor beta chains from one sample in a study of T cells in Graves' hyperthyroidism and ophthalmopathy. TCRdb recomputed calls from the multiplex PCR reads with MiXCR, one row per CDR3 protein. The profile shows fewer than 600,000 distinct CDR3 sequences, approximately 15% of them singletons. The sequencing input was blood. The receptors were sampled from a woman aged 40 to 50 with Graves' hyperthyroidism. CDR3s include the opening cysteine and the closing phenylalanine or tryptophan. Clone sizes are given selectively: once, few, many, or a class where the clone is expanded.

TRBJ2-5 | many | TRBV28 | CASSPRLAASREETQYF
TRBJ1-1 | many | TRBV12-3/TRBV12-4 | CASNQGGGTEAFF
TRBJ2-5 | many | TRBV6-1 | CASRPSSGTSEKTQYF
TRBJ1-1 | many | TRBV18 | CASSSGTGEVTEAFF
TRBJ2-5 | many | TRBV18 | CASSPMDRGRKETQYF
TRBJ2-1 | many | TRBV5-1 | CASSLEGGGSGIYNEQFF
TRBJ2-5 | many | TRBV29-1 | CSVEGGGVETQYF
TRBJ2-1 | - | TRBV6-2/TRBV6-3 | CASTRDLNNEQFF
TRBJ1-2 | few | TRBV30 | CAWSPSPGGYTF
TRBJ2-4 | many | TRBV28 | CASSPEAAKNIQYF
TRBJ2-1 | - | TRBV20-1 | CSARERGSGSNEQFF
TRBJ1-3 | - | TRBV5-1 | CASSGRTGYSGNTIYF
TRBJ1-1 | - | TRBV20-1 | CSARAGITEAFF
TRBJ2-7 | - | TRBV5-1 | CASSFTGPLDEQYF
TRBJ2-1 | many | TRBV11-2 | CASSLRLYGQGSSYNEQFF
TRBJ2-7 | many | TRBV28 | CASSLTGDYFYEQYF
TRBJ2-7 | - | TRBV7-9 | CASSLWDARDKYEQYF
TRBJ2-3 | - | TRBV15 | CATSTGQGPDTQYF
TRBJ2-1 | many | TRBV11-3 | CASSSGTPSYNEQFF
TRBJ1-2 | many | TRBV3-1 | CASSPGPIYGYTF
TRBJ1-6 | many | TRBV5-1 | CASSLIGTENSPLHF
TRBJ2-7 | few | TRBV4-1 | CASSQVLASTYEQYF
TRBJ1-2 | many | TRBV6-2/TRBV6-3 | CASTASGRNYGYTF
TRBJ2-7 | many | TRBV28 | CASRTGQGAYEQYF
TRBJ2-7 | many | TRBV20-1 | CSARESLAGGYEQYF
TRBJ2-7 | few | TRBV27 | CASSLSRGTAYEQYF
TRBJ2-1 | many | TRBV15 | CATSSSDSTDPYNEQFF